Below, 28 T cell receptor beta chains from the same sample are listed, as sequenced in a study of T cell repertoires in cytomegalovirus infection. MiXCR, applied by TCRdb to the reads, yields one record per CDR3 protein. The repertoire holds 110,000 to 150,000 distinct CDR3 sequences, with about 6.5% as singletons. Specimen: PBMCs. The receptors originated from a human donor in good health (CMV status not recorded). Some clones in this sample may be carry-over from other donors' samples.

The CDR3 loop reads CSARVTGAEQYF. The CDR3, as DNA: TGCAGTGCTAGAGTTACAGGGGCCGAGCAGTACTTC. The V call is TRBV20-1, the J call TRBJ2-7, with TRBD1 identical over 7 bases. The CDR3 loop spans 12 amino acids. The junction had 3 bases not matched to a gene; V was cut back by 1 base and J by 6 bases. Germline V lookup: CDR1 DFQATT, CDR2 SNEGSKA (reference sequence).

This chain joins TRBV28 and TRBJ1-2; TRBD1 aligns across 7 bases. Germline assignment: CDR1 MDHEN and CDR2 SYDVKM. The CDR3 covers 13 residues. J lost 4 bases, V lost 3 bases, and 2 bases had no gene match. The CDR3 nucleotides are TGTGCCAGCAGTTTCGGGACAGCCTATGGCTACACCTTC. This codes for CASSFGTAYGYTF.

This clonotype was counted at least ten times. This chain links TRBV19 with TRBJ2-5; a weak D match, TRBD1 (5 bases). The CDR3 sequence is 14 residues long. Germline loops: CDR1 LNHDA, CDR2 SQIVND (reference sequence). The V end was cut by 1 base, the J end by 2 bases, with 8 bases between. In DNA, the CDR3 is TGTGCCAGTAGTATAGGGACACCACAAGAGACCCAGTACTTC. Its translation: CASSIGTPQETQYF.

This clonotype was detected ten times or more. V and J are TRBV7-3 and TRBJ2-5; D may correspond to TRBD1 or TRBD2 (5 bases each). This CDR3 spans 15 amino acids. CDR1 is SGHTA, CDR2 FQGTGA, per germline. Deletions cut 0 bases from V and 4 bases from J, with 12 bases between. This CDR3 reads CASSLTGAEGETQYF. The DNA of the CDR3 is TGTGCCAGCAGCTTAACCGGGGCGGAAGGAGAGACCCAGTACTTC.

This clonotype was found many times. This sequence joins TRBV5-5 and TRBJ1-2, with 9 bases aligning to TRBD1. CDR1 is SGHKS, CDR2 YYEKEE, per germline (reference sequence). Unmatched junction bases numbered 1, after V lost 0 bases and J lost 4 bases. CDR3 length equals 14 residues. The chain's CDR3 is CASSLEDRGYGYTF. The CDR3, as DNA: TGTGCCAGCAGCTTGGAGGACAGGGGCTATGGCTACACCTTC.

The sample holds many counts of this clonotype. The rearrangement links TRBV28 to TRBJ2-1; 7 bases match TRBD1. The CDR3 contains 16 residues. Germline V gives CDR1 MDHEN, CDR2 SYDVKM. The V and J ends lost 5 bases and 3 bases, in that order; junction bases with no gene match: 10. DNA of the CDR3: TGTGCCAGCAGTCCTGCCAGGGGGATAGGCTACAATGAGCAGTTCTTC. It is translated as CASSPARGIGYNEQFF.

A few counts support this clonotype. CDR3 region: CASSIDRVGYGYTF. CDR3 nucleotides: TGCGCCAGCAGCATCGACAGGGTCGGCTATGGCTACACCTTC. The chain links TRBV5-1 to TRBJ1-2, with 7 bases fitting TRBD1. The CDR3 covers 14 residues. Germline V gene lookup returns CDR1 SGHRS and CDR2 YFSETQ. V lost 4 bases and J lost 4; bases outside the gene matches: 7.

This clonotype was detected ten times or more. The CDR3 is CSVIQGSSYEQYF. The CDR3 nucleotides read TGCAGCGTAATACAGGGTAGCTCCTACGAGCAGTACTTC. The chain carries TRBV29-1 and TRBJ2-7, with D possibly matching TRBD1 (6 bases). This CDR3 region has 13 residues. The V end lost 6 bases, the J end lost 0 bases, and 12 bases lay between the germline ends. Germline CDR1 reads SQVTM; CDR2 reads ANQGSEA.

CDR3 in amino acids: CSVGGRVGNEQFF. CDR3 DNA sequence: TGCAGCGTTGGAGGGAGAGTTGGCAATGAGCAGTTCTTC. The chain joins TRBV29-1 to TRBJ2-1; perhaps TRBD2 as D (5 bases). The germline gives CDR1 SQVTM, CDR2 ANQGSEA. The CDR3 is made up of 13 amino acids. V was clipped by 4 bases and J by 6 bases, with 13 bases between them.

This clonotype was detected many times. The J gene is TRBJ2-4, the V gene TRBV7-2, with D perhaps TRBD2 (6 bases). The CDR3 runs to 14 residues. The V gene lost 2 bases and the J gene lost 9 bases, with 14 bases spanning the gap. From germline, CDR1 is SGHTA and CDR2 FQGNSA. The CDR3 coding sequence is TGTGCCAGCAGCTTATTCCCGGGGGTAGGCATTCAGTACTTC. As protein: CASSLFPGVGIQYF.

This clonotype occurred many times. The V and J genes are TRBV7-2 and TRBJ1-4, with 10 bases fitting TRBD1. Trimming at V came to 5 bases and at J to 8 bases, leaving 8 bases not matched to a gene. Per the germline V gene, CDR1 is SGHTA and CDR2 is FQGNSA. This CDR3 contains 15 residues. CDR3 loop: CASSTWDRGREKLFF. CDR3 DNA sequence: TGTGCCAGCAGCACTTGGGACAGGGGCAGAGAAAAACTGTTTTTT.

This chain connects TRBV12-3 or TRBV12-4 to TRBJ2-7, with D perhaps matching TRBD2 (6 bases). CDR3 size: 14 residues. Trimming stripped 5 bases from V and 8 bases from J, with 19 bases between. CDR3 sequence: CASSPAGRGSKQYF. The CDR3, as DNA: TGTGCCAGCAGTCCGGCTGGACGGGGGTCGAAGCAGTACTTC.

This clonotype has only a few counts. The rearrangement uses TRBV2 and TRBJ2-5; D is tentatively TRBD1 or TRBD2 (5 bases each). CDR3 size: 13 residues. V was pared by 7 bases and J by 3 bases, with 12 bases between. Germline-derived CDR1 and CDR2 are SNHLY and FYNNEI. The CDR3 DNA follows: TGTGCCAGCAATAGGGACGTAAAAGAGACCCAGTACTTC. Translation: CASNRDVKETQYF.

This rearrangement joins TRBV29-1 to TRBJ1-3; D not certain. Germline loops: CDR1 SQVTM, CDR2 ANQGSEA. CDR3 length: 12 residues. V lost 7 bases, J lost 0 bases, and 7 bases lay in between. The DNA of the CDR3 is TGCAGCGGAACCCTCTCTGGAAACACCATATATTTT. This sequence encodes CSGTLSGNTIYF.

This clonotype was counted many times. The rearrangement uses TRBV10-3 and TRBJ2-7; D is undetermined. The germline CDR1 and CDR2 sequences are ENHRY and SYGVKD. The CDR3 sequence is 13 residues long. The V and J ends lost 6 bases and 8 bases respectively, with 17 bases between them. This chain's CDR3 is CAIRTDGVAQQYF. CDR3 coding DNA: TGTGCCATCAGGACGGACGGCGTCGCCCAGCAGTACTTC.

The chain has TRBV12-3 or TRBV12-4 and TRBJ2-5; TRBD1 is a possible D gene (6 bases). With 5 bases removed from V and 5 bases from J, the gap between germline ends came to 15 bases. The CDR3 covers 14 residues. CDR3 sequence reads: CASSTPRGRETQYF. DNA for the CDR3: TGTGCCAGCAGTACACCCAGGGGCCGGGAGACCCAGTACTTC.

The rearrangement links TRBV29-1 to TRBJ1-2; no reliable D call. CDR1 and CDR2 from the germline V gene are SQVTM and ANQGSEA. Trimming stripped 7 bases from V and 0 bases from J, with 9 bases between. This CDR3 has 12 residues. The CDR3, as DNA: TGCAGCGCCAGTGAGTCTAACTATGGCTACACCTTC. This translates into CSASESNYGYTF.

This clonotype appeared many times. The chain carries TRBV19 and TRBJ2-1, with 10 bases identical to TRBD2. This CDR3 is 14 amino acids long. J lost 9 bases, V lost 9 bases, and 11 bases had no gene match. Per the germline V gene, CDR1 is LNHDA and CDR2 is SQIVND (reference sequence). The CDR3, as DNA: TGTGCCAGCAGACTAGCGGGCAAAGGGGGTGAGCAGTTCTTC. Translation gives CASRLAGKGGEQFF.

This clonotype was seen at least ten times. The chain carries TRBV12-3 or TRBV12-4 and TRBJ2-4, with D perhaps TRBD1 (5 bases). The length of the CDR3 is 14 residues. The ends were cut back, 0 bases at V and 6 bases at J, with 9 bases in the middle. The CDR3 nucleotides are TGTGCCAGCAGTTTAGCAGGGGCTACAAACATTCAGTACTTC. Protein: CASSLAGATNIQYF.

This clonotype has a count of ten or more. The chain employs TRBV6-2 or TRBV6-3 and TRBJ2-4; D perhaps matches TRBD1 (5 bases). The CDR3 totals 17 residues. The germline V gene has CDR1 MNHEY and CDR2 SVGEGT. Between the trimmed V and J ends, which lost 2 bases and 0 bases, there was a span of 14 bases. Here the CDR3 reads CASSYPTDPLAKNIQYF. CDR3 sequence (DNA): TGTGCCAGCAGTTACCCGACAGACCCTCTAGCCAAAAACATTCAGTACTTC.

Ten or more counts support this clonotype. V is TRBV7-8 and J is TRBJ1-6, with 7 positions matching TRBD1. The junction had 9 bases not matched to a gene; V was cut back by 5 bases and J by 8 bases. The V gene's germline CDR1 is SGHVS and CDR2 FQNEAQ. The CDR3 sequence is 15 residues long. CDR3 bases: TGTGCCAGCAGCACGGGACAGAACTCGGATTCACCCCTCCACTTT. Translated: CASSTGQNSDSPLHF.

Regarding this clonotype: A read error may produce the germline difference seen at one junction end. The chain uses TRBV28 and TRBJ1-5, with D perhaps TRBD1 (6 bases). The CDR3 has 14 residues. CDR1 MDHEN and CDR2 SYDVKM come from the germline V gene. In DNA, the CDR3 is TGTGCCAGCAGTTTAAGCAGAGGACAGAGCGAACTGAATTTT. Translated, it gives CASSLSRGQSELNF.

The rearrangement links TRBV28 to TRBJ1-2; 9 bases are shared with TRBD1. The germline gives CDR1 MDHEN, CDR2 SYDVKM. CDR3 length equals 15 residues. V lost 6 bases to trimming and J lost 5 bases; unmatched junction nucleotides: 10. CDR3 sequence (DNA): TGTGCCAGCAGGGAACGGGACAGGGTATGGTATGGCTACACCTTC. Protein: CASRERDRVWYGYTF.

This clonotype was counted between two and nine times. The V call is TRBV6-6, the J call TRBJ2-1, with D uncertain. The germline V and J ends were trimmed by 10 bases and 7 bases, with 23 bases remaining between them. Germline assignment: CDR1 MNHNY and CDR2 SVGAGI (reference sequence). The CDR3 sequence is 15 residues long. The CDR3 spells CATSRPGPESNEQFF. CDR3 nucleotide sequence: TGTGCCACCAGCCGGCCCGGGCCAGAATCGAATGAGCAGTTCTTC.

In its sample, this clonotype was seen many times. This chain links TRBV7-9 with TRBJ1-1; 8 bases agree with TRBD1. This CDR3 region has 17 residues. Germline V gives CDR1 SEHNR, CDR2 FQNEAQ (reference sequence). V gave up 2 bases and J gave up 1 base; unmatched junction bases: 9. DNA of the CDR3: TGTGCCAGCAGCTTAAAAGTCCCAGGGGGCTGGAACACTGAAGCTTTCTTT. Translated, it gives CASSLKVPGGWNTEAFF.

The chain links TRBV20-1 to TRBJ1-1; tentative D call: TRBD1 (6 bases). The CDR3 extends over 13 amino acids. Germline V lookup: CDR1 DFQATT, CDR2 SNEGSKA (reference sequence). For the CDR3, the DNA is TGCAGCGTTAAGGGGGGGCGGAGCACTGAAGCTTTCTTT. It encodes CSVKGGRSTEAFF.

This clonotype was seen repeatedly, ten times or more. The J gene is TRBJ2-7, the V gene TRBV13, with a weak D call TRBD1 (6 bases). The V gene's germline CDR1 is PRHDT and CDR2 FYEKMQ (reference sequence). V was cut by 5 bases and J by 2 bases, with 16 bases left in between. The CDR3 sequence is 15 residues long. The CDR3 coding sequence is TGTGCCAGCAGCCCCCGCCAGGGGCCCCCCTACGAGCAGTACTTC. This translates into CASSPRQGPPYEQYF.

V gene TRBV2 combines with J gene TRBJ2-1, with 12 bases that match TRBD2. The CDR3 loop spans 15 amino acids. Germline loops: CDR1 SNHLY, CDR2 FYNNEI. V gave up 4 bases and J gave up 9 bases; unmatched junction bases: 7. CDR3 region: CASSGPSGGGIEQFF. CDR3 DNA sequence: TGTGCCAGCAGTGGACCTAGCGGGGGGGGTATTGAGCAGTTCTTC.